This is a list of T cell receptor beta chains from one sample in a study of blood T cell repertoires in COVID-19. Using immunoSEQ multiplex PCR, the repertoire was profiled, and TCRdb retains in-frame clones only, with some absent. This sample has around 200,000 clones, with more than 75% found just once. Sequencing was performed on peripheral blood. These receptors were collected from an older person with COVID-19, enrolled during active disease. Each CDR3 is given with its conserved first and last residue. A D gene is named only where the DNA matches it firmly. Where a row states a size, it is once, few, many or the class of an expanded clone; other rows omit it.

d_gene	abundance	v_gene	j_gene	CDR3nt	CDR3aa
TRBD2	few	TRBV30	TRBJ2-3	TGTGCCTGTGGGGGGGGACTTACGCAGTATTTT	CACGGGLTQYF
TRBD1	-	TRBV11-2	TRBJ2-7	TGTGCCAGCAGCTTTTTTTTGGGCAGGGGGAGTATCTACGAGCAGTACTTC	CASSFFLGRGSIYEQYF
-	-	TRBV3-1/TRBV3-2	TRBJ2-7	TGTGCCAGCAGCCCACCTATCGGGGAGCAGTACTTC	CASSPPIGEQYF
-	-	TRBV27	TRBJ2-5	TGTGCCAGCAGCTACCAGAGGTACCAAGAGACCCAGTACTTC	CASSYQRYQETQYF
-	-	TRBV5-1	TRBJ1-5	TGCGCCAGCAGCTTAACAGGGCCTTCGGGGCAGCCCCAGCATTTT	CASSLTGPSGQPQHF
-	-	TRBV2	TRBJ1-4	TGTGCCGTCACCCCAACGCGGCAGCCTGAAAAACTGTTTTTT	CAVTPTRQPEKLFF
-	-	TRBV28	TRBJ1-3	TGTGCCAGCAGTTGGGGGGTTGGAAACACCATATATTTT	CASSWGVGNTIYF
TRBD1	-	TRBV10-3	TRBJ2-5	TGTGCCATCAGTGGTTCGGGACAGGGGGTTCACGAGACCCAGTACTTC	CAISGSGQGVHETQYF
TRBD1	-	TRBV20-1	TRBJ1-6	TGCAGTGCTAGTAGAACAGGGGGCTATAATTCACCCCTCCACTTT	CSASRTGGYNSPLHF
TRBD1	-	TRBV4-3	TRBJ1-6	TGCGCCAGCAGCCTTACCTTGACAGGGCGGAATTCACCCCTCCACTTT	CASSLTLTGRNSPLHF
-	-	TRBV11-3	TRBJ2-2	TGTGCCAGTAGGGGGAGCACCGGGGAGCTGTTTTTT	CASRGSTGELFF
-	-	TRBV19	TRBJ1-5	TGTGCCAGTAGACACAACCCCAGCAATCAGCCCCAGCATTTT	CASRHNPSNQPQHF
-	once	TRBV28	TRBJ1-4	TGTGCCAGCAGCCCAGACAGTTGGGAAAAACTGTTTTTT	CASSPDSWEKLFF
TRBD2	-	TRBV29-1	TRBJ2-7	TGCAGCGTTGTTGTGGGACTAGTGTTCGAGCAGTACTTC	CSVVVGLVFEQYF
-	-	TRBV19	TRBJ2-2	TGTGCCAGTTCGGCGGGGATCGGGGAGCTGTTTTTT	CASSAGIGELFF
-	-	TRBV15	TRBJ1-6	TGTGCCACCAGCAGAGAAGGTGGGGGGAATTCACCCCTCCACTTT	CATSREGGGNSPLHF
TRBD2	-	TRBV30	TRBJ2-7	TGTGCCTGGAGGCTAGCGGGAGGGGCCTACGAGCAGTACTTC	CAWRLAGGAYEQYF
TRBD1	-	TRBV11-2	TRBJ1-1	TGTGCCAGCAGCGCCGGACAGGGGCAGGTCGCTTTCTTT	CASSAGQGQVAFF
TRBD2	-	TRBV11-3	TRBJ2-7	TGTGCCAGCAGCTTGGTAGCGGGATTCGAGCAGTACTTC	CASSLVAGFEQYF
TRBD1	-	TRBV7-9	TRBJ1-2	TGTGCCAGCAGCGTTAGGACAGGGCTCTACTTCTATGGCTACACCTTC	CASSVRTGLYFYGYTF
-	-	TRBV5-1	TRBJ2-3	TGCGCCAGTAAAGGGGACACAGATACGCAGTATTTT	CASKGDTDTQYF
-	-	TRBV30	TRBJ1-1	TGTGCCCAGACTACGGCTTTCGGGACACTGAACACTGAAGCTTTCTTT	CAQTTAFGTLNTEAFF
TRBD1	-	TRBV5-8	TRBJ1-5	TGTGCCAGCAGCCCTCGGACAGGGACTAGCAATCAGCCCCAGCATTTT	CASSPRTGTSNQPQHF
-	few	TRBV28	TRBJ1-1	TGTGCCAGCTCCTTAATCGGGGGGAACACTGAAGCTTTCTTT	CASSLIGGNTEAFF
-	-	TRBV5-8	TRBJ2-1	TGTGCCAGCGGGCGGGGACTGCCATACAATGAGCAGTTCTTC	CASGRGLPYNEQFF
-	-	TRBV7-2	TRBJ2-7	TGTGCCAGCAGCTTGGACAGAAACTACGAGCAGTACTTC	CASSLDRNYEQYF
-	-	TRBV7-9	TRBJ1-1	TGTGCCAGCAGCCGATTCCAGGGTGGCAGCACTGAAGCTTTCTTT	CASSRFQGGSTEAFF
-	-	TRBV6-2/TRBV6-3	TRBJ2-1	TGTGCCAGCAGTCTCCTCAACAATTACAATGAGCAGTTCTTC	CASSLLNNYNEQFF
-	-	TRBV2	TRBJ2-7	TGTGCCAGCAGTACCGGACAGCCTAAAAACGAGCAGTACTTC	CASSTGQPKNEQYF
TRBD1	-	TRBV9	TRBJ1-3	TGTGCCAGCAGTGAGGGACAGGGGGCGTTTGGAAACACCATATATTTT	CASSEGQGAFGNTIYF
TRBD2	-	TRBV7-9	TRBJ2-1	TGTGCCAGCAGCCTGACTAGCGGGAGTGTGAATGAGCAGTTCTTC	CASSLTSGSVNEQFF
-	-	TRBV4-1	TRBJ2-5	TGCGCCAGCAGCCAAGACCCGTCGGGACACTACCAAGAGACCCAGTACTTC	CASSQDPSGHYQETQYF
-	once	TRBV25-1	TRBJ1-4	TGTGCCAGCAGGTCTGGGGGGATAACTAATGAAAAACTGTTTTTT	CASRSGGITNEKLFF
TRBD1	-	TRBV6-5	TRBJ2-7	TGTGCCAGCAGGGAGACAGGGGTTTTCTCCTACGAGCAGTACTTC	CASRETGVFSYEQYF
-	-	TRBV2	TRBJ2-5	TGTGCCAGCAGTGTATTGCGGGAGACCCAGTACTTC	CASSVLRETQYF
-	-	TRBV7-9	TRBJ1-1	TGTGCCAGCAGCTTATCCGCCGCGTCGAACACTGAAGCTTTCTTT	CASSLSAASNTEAFF
TRBD1	-	TRBV27	TRBJ2-3	TGTGCCAGCAGGACCACAGGGGCAGCGTTTTCAGATACGCAGTATTTT	CASRTTGAAFSDTQYF
TRBD1	-	TRBV4-1	TRBJ1-5	TGCGCCAGCAGTCCCGGACAGGGGTCTTGGGTTAGCAATCAGCCCCAGCATTTT	CASSPGQGSWVSNQPQHF
-	-	TRBV30	TRBJ1-2	TGTGCCTGGAGTCACCAGGGTTCTAACTATGGCTACACCTTC	CAWSHQGSNYGYTF
-	-	TRBV7-6	TRBJ1-4	TGTGCCAGCAGCTCCGGACAGTCAACTAATGAAAAACTGTTTTTT	CASSSGQSTNEKLFF
TRBD2	-	TRBV7-6	TRBJ2-7	TGTGCCAGCAGCTTAGCGGGACTAGCGGTCTACGAGCAGTACTTC	CASSLAGLAVYEQYF
-	once	TRBV7-9	TRBJ1-4	TGTGCCAGCAGCTTATTTGTAGGTGGAGGCGGCACTGAAAAACTGTTTTTT	CASSLFVGGGGTEKLFF
TRBD1	-	TRBV27	TRBJ1-2	TGTGCCAGCAACAAACAGGGGGCGGGGACGGGCTACACCTTC	CASNKQGAGTGYTF
-	-	TRBV4-3	TRBJ2-3	TGCGCCAGCAGCCAAGACAGGGGAGATACGCAGTATTTT	CASSQDRGDTQYF
TRBD1	-	TRBV4-3	TRBJ1-6	TGCGCCAGCAGCCAAGGGACAGGGAATACGAATTCACCCCTCCACTTT	CASSQGTGNTNSPLHF
TRBD2	-	TRBV7-3	TRBJ2-1	TGTGCCAGCAATCGCGGGAGGGCAGGGCGCTTCGATGAGCAGTTCTTC	CASNRGRAGRFDEQFF
TRBD2	-	TRBV2	TRBJ2-2	TGTGCCAGCAGACTAGCGGGGGTCACCGGGGAGCTGTTTTTT	CASRLAGVTGELFF
TRBD1	once	TRBV19	TRBJ1-4	TGTGCCAGTAGTTACGCGGGACAGGGCCTAAAAGGCCCTAATGAAAAACTGTTTTTT	CASSYAGQGLKGPNEKLFF
TRBD1	-	TRBV5-5	TRBJ1-2	TGTGCCAGCAGCCGGACAGGGGGCCAGTTTGGCTACACCTTC	CASSRTGGQFGYTF
-	-	TRBV7-9	TRBJ2-1	TGTGCCAGCAGCTTAGTGACGGGTGGCTACAATGAGCAGTTCTTC	CASSLVTGGYNEQFF